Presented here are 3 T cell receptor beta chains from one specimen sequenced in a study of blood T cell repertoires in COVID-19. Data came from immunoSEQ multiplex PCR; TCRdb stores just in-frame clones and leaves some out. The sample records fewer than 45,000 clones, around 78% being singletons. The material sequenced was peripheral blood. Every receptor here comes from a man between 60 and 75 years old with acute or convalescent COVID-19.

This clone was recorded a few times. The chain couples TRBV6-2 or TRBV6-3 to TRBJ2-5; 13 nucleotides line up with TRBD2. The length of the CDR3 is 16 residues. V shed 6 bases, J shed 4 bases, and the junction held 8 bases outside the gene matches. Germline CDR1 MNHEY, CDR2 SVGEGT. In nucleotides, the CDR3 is TGTGCCAGCAGGCCTACTAGCGGGAGGGCCCGAGAGACCCAGTACTTC. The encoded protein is CASRPTSGRARETQYF.

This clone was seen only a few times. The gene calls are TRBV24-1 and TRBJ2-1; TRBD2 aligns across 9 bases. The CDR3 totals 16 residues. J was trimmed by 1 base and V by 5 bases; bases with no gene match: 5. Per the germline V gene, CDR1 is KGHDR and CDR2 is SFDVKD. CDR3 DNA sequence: TGTGCCACCAGTGGTCTAGCGGGGCTATCCTACAATGAGCAGTTCTTC. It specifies CATSGLAGLSYNEQFF.

This CDR3 reads CASSTGFSSYNEQFF. The CDR3 nucleotides are TGTGCCAGCAGCACCGGGTTCAGCTCCTACAATGAGCAGTTCTTC. The chain employs TRBV7-2 and TRBJ2-1; no reliable D call. This CDR3 region has 15 residues. Germline assignment: CDR1 SGHTA and CDR2 FQGNSA. V lost 5 bases to trimming and J lost 0 bases, with 11 bases between them.